This TCR beta chain comes out of a study of shared clonotypes between healthy human individuals (TCRdb year 2020). Some background on the complete study: Three men and a couple of women, aged 18 to 49 years, made up the cohort. Leukapheresis yielded between about 0.85 and 9 billion PBMCs per donor. To estimate repertoire size and how much clonotypes are shared between individuals, the study performed deep sequencing of blood TCR repertoires from 4 to 6 healthy adults. For each donor, three plates each were used for CD4 naive and CD4 memory, two plates were used for CD8 naive, and one plate was used for CD8 memory. To increase sequencing depth and limit assay-specific biases, TCR repertoire library preparation and sequencing were carried out by different laboratories using diverse techniques. Findings and caveats that apply to the study as a whole: Pairwise subsampling led to the expectation that sequencing depth would affect the degree of clonotype sharing among donors. Larger estimated clonotype richness was generally found for naive subsets than for memory subsets. Because the study included only a small number of donors, the genetic and exposure-history diversity represented was limited. Higher generation probabilities were observed for clonotypes shared by all four sorted-subset donors than for non-shared clonotypes. Only blood was sampled, and tissue TCR repertoires likely differ from those in blood. Incomplete sequencing was indicated by rarefaction of sorted-subset datasets, despite the large sequencing depth. When a handful of donors were compared, the shared fraction of clonotypes was about 5.5% for naive CD4, about 4% for naive CD8, roughly 2.5% for memory CD4, and 0.4% for memory CD8.

A word on this clone: It lacks a known antigen. Base qualities are missing; no much larger clone stands one base away.

In the germline V gene, CDR1 corresponds to SGHRS and CDR2 to YFSETQ. The CDR3 spans 18 residues, from the cysteine through the phenylalanine. Of the read, only the CDR3 DNA is kept; its 54 bases are in frame from base 1. V has 0 bases trimmed and J has 0 bases trimmed; junction bases matching no gene number 7. The donors were healthy, HIV-negative adults with no recently reported acute infections or vaccinations. Every donor was a Caucasian adult residing in Nashville, Tennessee, USA. Magnetic negative selection was used to enrich CD4+ T cells, after which naive cells were positively selected on CD45RA and the negative fraction became the memory subset. After blood collection by leukapheresis, PBMCs were isolated using Ficoll-Histopaque density gradient centrifugation and then cryopreserved in the vapor phase of liquid nitrogen. Purity and quantity of every magnetically sorted T cell population were checked by analytical flow cytometry. Genomic DNA was isolated from every sorted fraction and measured by UV absorbance on a Nanodrop 2000c.

TCR CDR3 regions were amplified from genomic DNA by multiplex PCR using the deep immunoSEQ assay. For each cell subset, the extracted genomic DNA was distributed evenly across all wells of several immunoSEQ 96-well plates, and each plate served as one replicate. Each replicate PCR for sorted subsets received around 200 ng genomic DNA, equal to roughly 30,000 T cell genomes. The purified libraries were quantified using a Qubit 3.0 fluorometer, sized with a Bioanalyzer 2100, and then quantified again using the KAPA Library Quantification kit. Every immunoSEQ 96-well plate was sequenced on a dedicated single-read 150-cycle Illumina NextSeq 550 flow cell. The authors' analysis ran thus. The immunoSEQ output contained only junctional sequences without quality scores, so filtering could not match that applied to full-length reads. Sequences were annotated with PyIR, a Python wrapper for IgBLAST v1.9, and V/J genes and CDR3 were assigned using IMGT germline references. Reads with weak V/J assignments (E-value above 1e-6), missing CDR3, stop codons, out-of-frame junctions, or ambiguous translated residues were removed. V3J clonotypes were defined as sequences sharing the same inferred V gene, J gene, and CDR3 amino acid sequence. Percentage overlap between repertoires was calculated by dividing the number of shared unique clonotypes by the size of the smaller repertoire. Repertoire richness was assessed with RTK rarefaction, the Chao1 estimator, and Recon v2.1 estimates of unobserved clonotypes. For all TCRbeta clonotypes obtained by the gDNA method from a few donors, generation probabilities were computed with OLGA. Drawn from immuneACCESS, this table holds only the in-frame rearrangements with V and J called that TCRdb kept. Clones are partly lost; checked studies trace under half to an unresolved V gene and leave the rest unexplained. V and J calls and clone size follow that table, whereas D and trimming were derived from the DNA. For this sample the table gives under 550,000 clones, of which about 96% were detected only once. Clones ranked in the top ten supply 0.06% of the sample.

The rearrangement combines TRBV5-1 with TRBJ2-3; 10 nucleotides in the junction match TRBD2. Sequencing input: naive CD4+ T cells sorted from blood. What the cell subset or site label conveys for this sample: CD45RA+ positively selected. The TCR comes from a woman aged 25-40 years in good health. DNA sequence: TGCGCCAGCAGCTTGGTAGCGGGAGGAGGGTTAAGCACAGATACGCAGTATTTT. This translates into CASSLVAGGGLSTDTQYF.